This TCR beta chain was captured in a study of response to subunit inactivated influenza vaccine. Study-level points and caveats: Authors suggested each seasonal influenza vaccination recruits few new T cells.

The CDR3 loop spans 15 amino acids. Germline V gene sequence: CDR1 SGHKS, CDR2 YYEKEE (reference sequence). Trimming cost V 1 base and J 2 bases, with 13 bases left between them. TCRdb processed the RT-PCR reads anew with MiXCR; each CDR3 protein has one entry. The sample carries 700,000 to 900,000 distinct CDR3 sequences, around 20% recorded once. Remarks on this clonotype: Its antigen is currently unknown.

The TCR sequence derives from a man over 45 who received an inactivated influenza vaccine. Sequencing was performed on PBMCs from blood, taken about 5 days after vaccination. This chain links TRBV5-5 with TRBJ2-7; the D call may be TRBD1 or TRBD2 (5 bases each). In DNA, the CDR3 is TGTGCCAGCAGCTTGTTTCTCGGGGCAACCTACGAGCAGTACTTC. Encoded protein: CASSLFLGATYEQYF. The whole variable domain, filled in from reference TRBV5-5 and TRBJ2-7, reads DAGVTQSPTHLIKTRGQQVTLRCSPISGHKSVSWYQQVLGQGPQFIFQYYEKEERGRGNFPDRFSARQFPNYSSELNVNALLLGDSALYLCASSLFLGATYEQYFGPGTRLTVT.